Listed below are T cell receptor beta chains from one sample, sequenced in a study of blood T cells in healthy people across ages. Via MiXCR, TCRdb re-called the 5' RACE reads, giving one row per CDR3 protein. The sample consists of 1,100,000 or so distinct CDR3 sequences, 45% of them appearing once. Sequencing was performed on blood. The receptor set was obtained from a woman between 55 and 75 years old in good health. Both conserved end residues are part of each CDR3. D genes are given only for firm matches. Not every row has a clone size; where given, it reads once, few, many or a size class.

- few TRBJ2-3 TRBV6-6 CASSSTGISTDTQYF TGTGCCAGCAGTAGCACAGGGATCAGCACAGATACGCAGTATTTT
- - TRBJ2-5 TRBV27 CASRERGGWGTQYF TGTGCCAGCAGGGAAAGGGGGGGGTGGGGGACCCAGTACTTC
- - TRBJ2-7 TRBV7-9 CASAMGVGTKHYEQYF TGTGCCAGCGCAATGGGGGTGGGTACCAAACACTACGAGCAGTACTTC
TRBD2 - TRBJ2-7 TRBV27 CASSSKRESTDTQYF TGTGCCAGCAGTTCAAAGCGGGAGAGCACAGATACGCAGTACTTC
TRBD1 few TRBJ2-5 TRBV27 CASSFYSPRFGQGTEETQYF TGTGCCAGCAGTTTCTATTCCCCGCGCTTCGGACAGGGGACGGAAGAGACCCAGTACTTC
TRBD2 - TRBJ2-7 TRBV29-1 CSVGLAGHAYEQYF TGCAGCGTAGGACTAGCGGGCCACGCCTACGAGCAGTACTTC
- - TRBJ2-1 TRBV5-1 CASSSDSPGYNEQFF TGCGCCAGCAGCTCGGACTCACCGGGATACAATGAGCAGTTCTTC
- - TRBJ1-5 TRBV6-5 CASSYTATQPQHF TGTGCCAGCAGTTACACAGCTACCCAGCCCCAGCATTTT
- - TRBJ2-5 TRBV5-1 CASSLLQGPYGQYF TGCGCCAGCAGCTTGTTACAAGGACCCTACGGGCAGTACTTC
- - TRBJ2-1 TRBV7-9 CASSLESARGSEQFF TGTGCCAGCAGCTTAGAGAGCGCACGAGGTAGCGAGCAGTTCTTC
TRBD1 - TRBJ2-2 TRBV11-2 CASSLERTGIGELFF TGTGCCAGCAGCTTAGAAAGGACAGGGATCGGGGAGCTGTTTTTT
- - TRBJ2-1 TRBV10-3 CAISESRQGGYNEQFF TGTGCCATCAGTGAGTCGAGGCAGGGGGGCTACAATGAGCAGTTCTTC
- - TRBJ1-4 TRBV6-5 CASSPTVTGEKLFF TGTGCCAGCAGTCCGACAGTTACGGGTGAAAAACTGTTTTTT
- - TRBJ2-3 TRBV20-1 CSARDRKRGRNTQYF TGCAGTGCTAGAGACCGGAAACGGGGTAGAAATACGCAGTATTTT
- few TRBJ2-3 TRBV7-9 CASSSPGLHTGTQYF TGTGCCAGCAGCTCGCCGGGACTGCACACGGGGACGCAGTATTTT
- - TRBJ1-4 TRBV6-1 CASIGGRREKLFF TGTGCCAGCATTGGGGGGAGGCGTGAAAAACTGTTTTTT
- - TRBJ2-5 TRBV6-6 CASSDKGQSGWYF TGTGCCAGCAGTGACAAAGGACAGTCCGGCTGGTACTTC
- many TRBJ2-1 TRBV4-2 CASSQDTNNEQFF TGTGCCAGCAGCCAAGACACGAACAATGAGCAGTTCTTC
TRBD2 few TRBJ2-3 TRBV29-1 CSVEDWKRERGDTQYF TGCAGCGTTGAAGATTGGAAGCGGGAGAGAGGAGATACGCAGTATTTT
- - TRBJ2-7 TRBV29-1 CSVRRGRANEQYF TGCAGCGTCAGGCGGGGCAGGGCCAACGAGCAGTACTTC
- - TRBJ2-1 TRBV7-9 CASSLELLASHNEQFF TGTGCCAGCAGCTTAGAGCTCCTAGCGTCCCACAATGAGCAGTTCTTC
TRBD2 few TRBJ2-3 TRBV20-1 CSAQLTRAGIRTDTQYF TGCAGTGCCCAATTAACCCGAGCGGGAATCCGCACAGATACGCAGTATTTT
- - TRBJ2-2 TRBV27 CASSKDSRHTGELFF TGTGCCAGCAGTAAAGACAGTAGACACACCGGGGAGCTGTTTTTT
TRBD2 few TRBJ2-1 TRBV19 CASSIGAGSEQFF TGTGCCAGTAGTATTGGAGCGGGAAGTGAGCAGTTCTTC
- - TRBJ2-1 TRBV29-1 CSVCRGSYNEQFF TGCAGCGTTTGCAGGGGCTCCTACAATGAGCAGTTCTTC
- - TRBJ2-7 TRBV12-3/TRBV12-4 CASSLFGYPYNEQYF TGTGCCAGCAGTTTGTTCGGTTATCCCTACAATGAGCAGTACTTC
- few TRBJ2-5 TRBV5-1 CASSLGGSLQETQYF TGCGCCAGCAGCTTGGGAGGGTCCCTCCAAGAGACCCAGTACTTC